This T cell receptor (beta chain) was observed in a study of OX40 agonist ivuxolimab in advanced cancers. Germline V gene data show CDR1 as SGDLS and CDR2 as YYNGEE. Trimming took off 0 bases at V and 2 bases at J, with 17 bases between the two ends. This CDR3 has 17 residues. The repertoire was sequenced with immunoSEQ multiplex PCR; TCRdb's copy has only in-frame clones and lacks some. The repertoire holds approximately 50,000 clones, with 84% as singletons. V gene TRBV9 combines with J gene TRBJ1-1, with D tentatively TRBD1 (6 bases). The sample here was CD4+ or CD8+ T cells sorted from blood, taken in a trial of the OX40 agonist ivuxolimab. The TCR originated in an adult with an advanced solid tumor such as melanoma, head and neck, liver or kidney cancer. CDR3 nucleotides: TGTGCCAGCAGCGTAGTCACCGGGACACCTGAAAACACTGAAGCTTTCTTT. Protein: CASSVVTGTPENTEAFF.